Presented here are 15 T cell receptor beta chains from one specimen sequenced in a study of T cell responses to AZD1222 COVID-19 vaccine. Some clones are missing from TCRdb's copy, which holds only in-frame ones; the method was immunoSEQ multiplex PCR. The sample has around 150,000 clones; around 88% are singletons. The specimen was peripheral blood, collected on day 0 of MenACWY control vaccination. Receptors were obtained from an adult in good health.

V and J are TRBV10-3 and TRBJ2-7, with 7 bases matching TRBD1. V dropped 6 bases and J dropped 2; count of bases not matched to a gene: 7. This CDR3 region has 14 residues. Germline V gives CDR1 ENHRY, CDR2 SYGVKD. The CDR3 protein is CAIRPDRTAYEQYF. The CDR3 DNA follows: TGTGCCATCAGGCCGGACAGGACAGCCTACGAGCAGTACTTC.

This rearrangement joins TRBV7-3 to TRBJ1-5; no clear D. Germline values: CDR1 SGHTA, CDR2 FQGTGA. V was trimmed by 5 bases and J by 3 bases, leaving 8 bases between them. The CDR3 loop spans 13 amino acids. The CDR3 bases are TGTGCCAGCAGCCCGGACGTCAATCAGCCCCAGCATTTT. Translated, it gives CASSPDVNQPQHF.

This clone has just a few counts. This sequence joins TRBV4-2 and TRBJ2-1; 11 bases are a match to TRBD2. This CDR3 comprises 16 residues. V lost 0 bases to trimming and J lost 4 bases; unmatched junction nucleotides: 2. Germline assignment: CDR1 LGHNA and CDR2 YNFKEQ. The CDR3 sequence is CASSQDPSGGYNEQFF. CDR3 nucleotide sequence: TGTGCCAGCAGCCAAGATCCTAGCGGGGGGTACAATGAGCAGTTCTTC.

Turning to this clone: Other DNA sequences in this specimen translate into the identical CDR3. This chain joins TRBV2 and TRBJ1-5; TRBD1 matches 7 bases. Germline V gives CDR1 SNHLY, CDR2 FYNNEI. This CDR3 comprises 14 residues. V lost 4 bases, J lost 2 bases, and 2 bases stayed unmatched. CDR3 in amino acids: CASSGTGGNQPQHF. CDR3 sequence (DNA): TGTGCCAGCAGTGGGACAGGTGGCAATCAGCCCCAGCATTTT.

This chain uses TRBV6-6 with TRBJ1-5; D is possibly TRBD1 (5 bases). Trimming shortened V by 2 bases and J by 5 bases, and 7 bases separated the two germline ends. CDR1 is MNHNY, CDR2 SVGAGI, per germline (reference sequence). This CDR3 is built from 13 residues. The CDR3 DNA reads TGTGCCAGCAGTTACCGGGACTATCAGCCCCAGCATTTT. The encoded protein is CASSYRDYQPQHF.

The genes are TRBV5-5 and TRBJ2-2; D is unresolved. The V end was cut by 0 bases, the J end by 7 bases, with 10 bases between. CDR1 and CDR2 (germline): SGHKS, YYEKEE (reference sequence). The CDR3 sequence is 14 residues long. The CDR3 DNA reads TGTGCCAGCAGCTTGGTCGGATCTGGCGGGGAGCTGTTTTTT. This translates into CASSLVGSGGELFF.

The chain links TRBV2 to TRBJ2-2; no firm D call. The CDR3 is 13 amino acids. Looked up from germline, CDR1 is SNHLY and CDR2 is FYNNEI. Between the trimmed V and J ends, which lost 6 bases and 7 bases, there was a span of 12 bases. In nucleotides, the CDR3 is TGTGCCAGCAGCGATCTTAGGATCGGGGAGCTGTTTTTT. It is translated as CASSDLRIGELFF. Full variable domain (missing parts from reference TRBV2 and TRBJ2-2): EPEVTQTPSHQVTQMGQEVILRCVPISNHLYFYWYRQILGQKVEFLVSFYNNEISEKSEIFDDQFSVERPDGSNFTLKIRSTKLEDSAMYFCASSDLRIGELFFGEGSRLTVL.

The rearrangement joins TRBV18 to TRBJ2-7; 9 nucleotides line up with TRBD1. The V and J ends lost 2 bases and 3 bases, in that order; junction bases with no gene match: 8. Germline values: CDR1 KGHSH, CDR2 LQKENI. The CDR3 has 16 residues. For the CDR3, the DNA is TGTGCCAGCTCACCAGTACAGGGGGCCATATTCTACGAGCAGTACTTC. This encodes CASSPVQGAIFYEQYF.

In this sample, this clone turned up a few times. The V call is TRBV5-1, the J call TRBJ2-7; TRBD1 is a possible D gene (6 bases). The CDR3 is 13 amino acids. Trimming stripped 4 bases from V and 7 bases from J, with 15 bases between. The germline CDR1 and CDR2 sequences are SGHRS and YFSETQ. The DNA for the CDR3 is TGCGCCAGCAGCCGCCCGGAAGGGGGTGAGCAGTACTTC. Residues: CASSRPEGGEQYF.

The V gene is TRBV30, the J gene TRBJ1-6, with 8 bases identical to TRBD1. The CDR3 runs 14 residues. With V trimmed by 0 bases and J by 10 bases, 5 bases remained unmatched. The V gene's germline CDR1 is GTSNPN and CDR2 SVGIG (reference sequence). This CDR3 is CAWSVRGPRSPLHF. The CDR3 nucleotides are TGTGCCTGGAGTGTCAGGGGGCCGCGCTCACCCCTCCACTTT.

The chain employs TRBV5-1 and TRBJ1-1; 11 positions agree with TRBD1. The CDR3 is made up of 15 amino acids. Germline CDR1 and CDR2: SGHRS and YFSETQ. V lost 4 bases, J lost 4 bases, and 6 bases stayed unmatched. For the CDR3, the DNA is TGCGCCAGCAGCGCCCAGGGACAGGGGGGCACTGAAGCTTTCTTT. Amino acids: CASSAQGQGGTEAFF.

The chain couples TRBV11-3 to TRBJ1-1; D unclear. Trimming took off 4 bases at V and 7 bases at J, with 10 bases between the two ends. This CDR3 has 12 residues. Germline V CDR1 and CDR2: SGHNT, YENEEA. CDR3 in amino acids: CASSSTVNEAFF. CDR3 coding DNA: TGTGCCAGCAGCTCCACCGTAAATGAAGCTTTCTTT.

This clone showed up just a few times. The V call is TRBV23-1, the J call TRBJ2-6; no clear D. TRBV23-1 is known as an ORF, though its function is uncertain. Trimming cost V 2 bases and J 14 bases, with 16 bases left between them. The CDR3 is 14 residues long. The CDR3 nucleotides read TGCGCCAGCAGTCAAAGAACAAGGCCTACTATCCTGACTTTC. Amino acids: CASSQRTRPTILTF.

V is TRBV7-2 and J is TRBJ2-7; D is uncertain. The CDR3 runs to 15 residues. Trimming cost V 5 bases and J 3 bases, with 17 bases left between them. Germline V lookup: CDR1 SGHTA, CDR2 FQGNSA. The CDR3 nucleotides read TGTGCCAGCAGCCCCGTTGGGGTACCCTTCTACGAGCAGTACTTC. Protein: CASSPVGVPFYEQYF.

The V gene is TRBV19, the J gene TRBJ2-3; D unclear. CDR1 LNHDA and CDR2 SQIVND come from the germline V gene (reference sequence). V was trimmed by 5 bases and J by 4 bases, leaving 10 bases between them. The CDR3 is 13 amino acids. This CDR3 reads CASSPPHADTQYF. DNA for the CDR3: TGTGCCAGTAGTCCCCCCCACGCAGATACGCAGTATTTT.